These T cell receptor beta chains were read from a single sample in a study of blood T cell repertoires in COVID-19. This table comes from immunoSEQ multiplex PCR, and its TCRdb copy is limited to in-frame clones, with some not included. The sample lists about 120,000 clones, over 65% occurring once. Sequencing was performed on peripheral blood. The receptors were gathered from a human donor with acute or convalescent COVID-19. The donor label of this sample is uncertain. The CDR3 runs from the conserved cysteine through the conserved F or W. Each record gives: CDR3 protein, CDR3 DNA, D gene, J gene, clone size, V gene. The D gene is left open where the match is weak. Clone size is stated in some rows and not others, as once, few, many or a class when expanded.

CASTSRTFSGNTIYF TGTGCCAGCACCTCTCGGACTTTCTCTGGAAACACCATATATTTT - TRBJ1-3 - TRBV5-6
CASSYYFKPGLAEGANVLTF TGTGCCAGCAGTTACTATTTCAAGCCGGGACTAGCGGAAGGGGCCAACGTCCTGACTTTC TRBD2 TRBJ2-6 - TRBV6-2/TRBV6-3
CASSKETGLGSPLHF TGTGCCAGCAGTAAAGAGACAGGGCTAGGTTCACCCCTCCACTTT TRBD1 TRBJ1-6 many TRBV2
CASKTGSYGYTF TGCGCCAGCAAGACAGGGAGCTATGGCTACACCTTC TRBD1 TRBJ1-2 - TRBV4-1
CASSLSRGDTEAFF TGTGCCAGCTCACTCAGTCGCGGGGACACTGAAGCTTTCTTT - TRBJ1-1 once TRBV18
CASIEGGTGHYGYTF TGTGCCAGCATCGAAGGGGGGACAGGGCACTATGGCTACACCTTC TRBD1 TRBJ1-2 once TRBV6-5
CASRQRGEDSNQPQHF TGTGCCAGCAGACAAAGGGGCGAGGATAGCAATCAGCCCCAGCATTTT - TRBJ1-5 many TRBV27
CASRDQSRGSGELFF TGTGCCAGCAGAGACCAAAGCAGGGGTTCCGGGGAGCTGTTTTTT - TRBJ2-2 - TRBV28
CASKPQGRRETQYF TGTGCCAGTAAACCCCAGGGGCGAAGAGAGACCCAGTACTTC - TRBJ2-5 - TRBV19
CASSPDRGDAQYF TGTGCCAGCAGTCCGGACAGGGGAGATGCGCAGTATTTT TRBD1 TRBJ2-3 - TRBV6-5
CATSEPGANTGELFF TGTGCCACCAGTGAACCGGGAGCGAACACCGGGGAGCTGTTTTTT - TRBJ2-2 - TRBV24-1